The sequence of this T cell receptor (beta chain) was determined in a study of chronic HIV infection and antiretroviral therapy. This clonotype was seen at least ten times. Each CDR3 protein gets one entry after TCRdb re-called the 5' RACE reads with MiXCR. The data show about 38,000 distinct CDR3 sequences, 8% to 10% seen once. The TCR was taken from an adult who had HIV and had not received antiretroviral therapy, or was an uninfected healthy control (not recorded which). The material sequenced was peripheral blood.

Here the CDR3 DNA reads TGCAGCGTGATTCAGGGGGGAGATACGCAGTATTTT. Encoded protein: CSVIQGGDTQYF. V and J are TRBV29-1 and TRBJ2-3, with D perhaps matching TRBD1 (7 bases). This CDR3 contains 12 residues. Per the germline V gene, CDR1 is SQVTM and CDR2 is ANQGSEA. The V end lost 6 bases, the J end lost 5 bases, and 12 bases lay between the germline ends.